This T cell receptor beta chain was sequenced for a study of sequential checkpoint blockade in melanoma. Study as a whole: Arm A got nivolumab then ipilimumab; arm B the reverse, 1:1. Each arm's sequence ended with maintenance nivolumab.

Germline loops: CDR1 LNHDA, CDR2 SQIVND (reference sequence). This CDR3 region has 14 residues. V lost 3 bases, J lost 6 bases, and 7 bases stayed unmatched. Profiling relied on immunoSEQ multiplex PCR, and the TCRdb table lists in-frame clones only, not all of them. The data hold over 15,000 clones, with approximately 80% observed a single time. Treatment noted: randomized to nivolumab then ipilimumab (arm A) or the reverse (arm B). Sorted cells were live CD3+CD8+, lacking CD19 and CD56, from PBMCs. The chain recombines TRBV19 with TRBJ2-7, with 8 bases matching TRBD2. Source: CD8+ T cells sorted from blood (inferred from file names), taken from a patient given nivolumab and ipilimumab in sequence. The clonotype was recovered from a human donor with melanoma. Here the CDR3 reads CASSIGGLDAEQYF. For the CDR3, the DNA is TGTGCCAGTAGTATCGGGGGACTAGATGCCGAGCAGTACTTC.